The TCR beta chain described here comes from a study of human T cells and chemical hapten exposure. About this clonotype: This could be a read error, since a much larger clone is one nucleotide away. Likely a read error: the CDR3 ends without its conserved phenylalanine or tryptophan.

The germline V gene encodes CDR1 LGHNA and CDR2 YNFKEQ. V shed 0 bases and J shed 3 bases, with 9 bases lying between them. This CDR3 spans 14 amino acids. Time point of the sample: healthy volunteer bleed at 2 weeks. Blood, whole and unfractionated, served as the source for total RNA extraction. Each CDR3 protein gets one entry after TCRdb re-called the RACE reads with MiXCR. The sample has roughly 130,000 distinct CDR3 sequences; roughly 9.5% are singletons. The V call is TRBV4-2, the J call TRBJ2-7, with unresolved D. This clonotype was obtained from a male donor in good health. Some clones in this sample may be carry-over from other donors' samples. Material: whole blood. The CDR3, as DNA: TGTGCCAGCAGCCAAGAAACAACCAACTACGAGCAGTACTCC. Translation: CASSQETTNYEQYS.